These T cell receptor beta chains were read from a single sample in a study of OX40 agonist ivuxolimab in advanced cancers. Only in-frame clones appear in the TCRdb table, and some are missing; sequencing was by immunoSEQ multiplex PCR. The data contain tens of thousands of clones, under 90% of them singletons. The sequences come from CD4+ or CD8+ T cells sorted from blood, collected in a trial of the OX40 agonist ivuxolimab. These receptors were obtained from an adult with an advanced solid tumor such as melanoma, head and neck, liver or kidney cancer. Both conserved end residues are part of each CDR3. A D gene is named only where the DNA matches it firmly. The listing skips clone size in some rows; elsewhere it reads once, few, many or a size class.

CASSLAPGRGGGQFF,TGTGCCAGCAGCTTGGCCCCGGGGAGGGGCGGGGGGCAGTTCTTC,TRBJ2-1,TRBD2,.,TRBV5-5
CASSLAYYNEQFF,TGTGCCAGCAGCTTAGCTTATTACAATGAGCAGTTCTTC,TRBJ2-1,.,.,TRBV11-2
CASSVDLFSYNEQFF,TGTGCCAGCAGCGTAGACTTGTTCTCCTACAATGAGCAGTTCTTC,TRBJ2-1,.,once,TRBV9
CASSLVSGPETDTQYF,TGCGCCAGCAGCTTGGTATCGGGGCCGGAGACAGATACGCAGTATTTT,TRBJ2-3,.,.,TRBV5-1
CASSYFGGANYGYTF,TGTGCCAGCAGTTACTTTGGTGGAGCTAACTATGGCTACACCTTC,TRBJ1-2,.,.,TRBV6-5
CASSPTTGVGFYGYTF,TGTGCCAGCAGCCCAACGACAGGGGTGGGATTCTATGGCTACACCTTC,TRBJ1-2,TRBD1,once,TRBV9
CAWSVRGGTGGSGANVLTF,TGTGCCTGGAGTGTAAGGGGGGGGACAGGGGGCTCTGGGGCCAACGTCCTGACTTTC,TRBJ2-6,TRBD1,.,TRBV30
CASSQQGYGYTF,TGTGCCAGCAGCCAACAGGGATATGGCTACACCTTC,TRBJ1-2,.,.,TRBV14
CASSLQVENTEAFF,TGCGCCAGCAGCTTGCAGGTAGAGAACACTGAAGCTTTCTTT,TRBJ1-1,.,.,TRBV5-1
CASSPPDSSGRQPQHF,TGTGCCAGCAGCCCACCGGACAGTTCGGGTCGTCAGCCCCAGCATTTT,TRBJ1-5,.,.,TRBV7-8
CASSSEEGNTGELFF,TGTGCCAGCAGCTCAGAAGAGGGAAACACCGGGGAGCTGTTTTTT,TRBJ2-2,.,.,TRBV9
CASSAGDRGAYEQYF,TGTGCCAGCAGCGCAGGAGACAGGGGGGCCTACGAGCAGTACTTC,TRBJ2-7,TRBD1,.,TRBV2
CASSLGTSGVEQYF,TGTGCCAGCAGCTTAGGGACTAGCGGGGTAGAGCAGTACTTC,TRBJ2-7,TRBD2,.,TRBV7-2
CASSLVQGGDGYTF,TGCGCCAGCAGCTTGGTACAGGGTGGGGATGGCTACACCTTC,TRBJ1-2,.,.,TRBV5-1
CASSPMDRVINYGYTF,TGTGCCAGCAGCCCAATGGACAGGGTGATTAACTATGGCTACACCTTC,TRBJ1-2,TRBD1,.,TRBV13
CASSPGLYTGELFF,TGTGCCAGCAGCCCGGGACTTTACACCGGGGAGCTGTTTTTT,TRBJ2-2,.,.,TRBV5-6
CASSPGQEPYEQYF,TGTGCCAGCTCACCAGGACAAGAACCATACGAGCAGTACTTC,TRBJ2-7,.,.,TRBV18
CASSLGGGYEQYF,TGTGCCAGCAGCTTGGGGGGCGGGTACGAGCAGTACTTC,TRBJ2-7,.,once,TRBV5-4
CASSLGITGTGGYTF,TGTGCCAGCAGTTTAGGAATAACAGGGACAGGTGGCTACACCTTC,TRBJ1-2,TRBD1,.,TRBV27
CASSPGGVRETQYF,TGTGCCAGCAGCCCCGGCGGGGTCCGAGAGACCCAGTACTTC,TRBJ2-5,.,once,TRBV6-5
CASSQGMNTEAFF,TGCGCCAGCAGCCAAGGAATGAACACTGAAGCTTTCTTT,TRBJ1-1,.,.,TRBV4-1
CASSPGGMTFF,TGTGCCAGCAGTCCCGGGGGGATGACTTTCTTT,TRBJ1-1,.,.,TRBV27
CASSLRSGWAAFF,TGTGCCAGCAGCTTAAGATCGGGGTGGGCGGCTTTCTTT,TRBJ1-1,.,.,TRBV7-9
CASSQDLAGSNYGYTF,TGCGCCAGCAGCCAAGATCTGGCAGGGTCAAACTATGGCTACACCTTC,TRBJ1-2,.,.,TRBV4-1
CASSPGATGLSGELFF,TGTGCCAGCAGCCCGGGGGCGACAGGGTTATCCGGGGAGCTGTTTTTT,TRBJ2-2,.,.,TRBV5-6